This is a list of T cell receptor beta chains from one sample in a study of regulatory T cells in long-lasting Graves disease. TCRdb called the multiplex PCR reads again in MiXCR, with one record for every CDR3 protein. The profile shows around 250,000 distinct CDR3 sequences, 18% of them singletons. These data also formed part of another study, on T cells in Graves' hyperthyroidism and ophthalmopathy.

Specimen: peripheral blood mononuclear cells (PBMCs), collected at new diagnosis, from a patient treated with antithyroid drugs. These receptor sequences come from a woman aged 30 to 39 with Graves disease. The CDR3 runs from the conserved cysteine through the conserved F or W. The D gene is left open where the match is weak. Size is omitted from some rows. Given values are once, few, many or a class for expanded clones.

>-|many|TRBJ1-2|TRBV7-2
TGTGCCAGCAGCATAATACAGGGAGCTAACTATGGCTACACCTTC
CASSIIQGANYGYTF
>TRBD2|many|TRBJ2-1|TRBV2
TGTGCCAGCAGTGAATGGGGACTAGCGGGGGGGGGTGAGCAGTTCTTC
CASSEWGLAGGGEQFF
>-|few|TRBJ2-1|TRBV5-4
TGTGCCAGCAGCTTGGACCAGGGGGGTTACAATGAGCAGTTCTTC
CASSLDQGGYNEQFF
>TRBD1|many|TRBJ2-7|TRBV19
TGTGCCAGTAGTACCGGGACAGGGGGATTCGAGCAGTACTTC
CASSTGTGGFEQYF
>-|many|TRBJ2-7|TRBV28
TGTGCCAGCAGTTTCTGGGGGGACTACGAGCAGTACTTC
CASSFWGDYEQYF
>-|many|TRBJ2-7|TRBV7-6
TGTGCCAGCAGCGCCGACGGGGGAAGCTCCTACGAGCAGTACTTC
CASSADGGSSYEQYF
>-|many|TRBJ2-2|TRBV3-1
TGTGCCAGCAGCCAAGATTACCCCCCCGGGGAGCTGTTTTTT
CASSQDYPPGELFF
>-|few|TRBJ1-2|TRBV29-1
TGCAGCGTTGGAGGTGACGGTGGCTACACCTTC
CSVGGDGGYTF
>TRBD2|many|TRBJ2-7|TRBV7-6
TGTGCCAGCAGCTTAACGGGGGAGGGTTACGAGCAGTACTTC
CASSLTGEGYEQYF
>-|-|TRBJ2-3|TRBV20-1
TGCAGTGCTAGCGGGGGGCGCAGACCGGCAGATACGCAGTATTTT
CSASGGRRPADTQYF
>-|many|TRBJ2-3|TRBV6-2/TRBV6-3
TGTGCCAGCAGGTTACTCCCAGGTCACACAGATACGCAGTATTTT
CASRLLPGHTDTQYF
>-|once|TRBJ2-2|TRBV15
TGTGCCACCAGCAGAGTGGTATCCACCGGGGAGCTGTTTTTT
CATSRVVSTGELFF
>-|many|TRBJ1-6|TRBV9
TGTGCCAGCAGCGTGGGGAATTCACCCCTCCACTTT
CASSVGNSPLHF
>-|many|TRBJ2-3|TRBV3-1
TGTGCCAGCAGCCAAGATACTAGCACAGATACGCAGTATTTT
CASSQDTSTDTQYF
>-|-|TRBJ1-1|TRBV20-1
TGCAGTGCTAGGGTCGCCGAGGGTGGGAACACTGAAGCTTTCTTT
CSARVAEGGNTEAFF
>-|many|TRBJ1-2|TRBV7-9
TGCGCCAGCAGCCCCGTCCCCCCGACCCCTAACTATGGCTACACCTTC
CASSPVPPTPNYGYTF
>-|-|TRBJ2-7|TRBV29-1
TGCAGCGTTGAAGGGAGGAGGGCCGAGCAGTACTTC
CSVEGRRAEQYF
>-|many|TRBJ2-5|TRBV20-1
TGCAGTGCTAGTCTTCAGCTACAGACCCAGTACTTC
CSASLQLQTQYF
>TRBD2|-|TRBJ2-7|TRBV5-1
TGCGCCAGCAGCTTGGTGGCTATCCGGGAGGCAGGGTCCTACGAGCAGTACTTC
CASSLVAIREAGSYEQYF
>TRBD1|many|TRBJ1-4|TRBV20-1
TGCAGTGCTAGAACAGGACAGGATAATGAAAAACTGTTTTTT
CSARTGQDNEKLFF
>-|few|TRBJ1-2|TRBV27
TGTGCCAGCAGTTTAAGGGGCGGGCAGTCCTATGGCTACACCTTC
CASSLRGGQSYGYTF
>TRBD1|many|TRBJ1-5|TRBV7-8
TGTGCCAGCAGCCAGTTCTGGGACAGGGCCAACAATCAGCCCCAGCATTTT
CASSQFWDRANNQPQHF
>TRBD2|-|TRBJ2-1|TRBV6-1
TGTGCCAGCAGTGGAGGAGCGGGGGATTCCTACAATGAGCAGTTCTTC
CASSGGAGDSYNEQFF
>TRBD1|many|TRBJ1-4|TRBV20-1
TGCAGTGCTAGAAACCCCGGCACGACAGGGGGGTTGGAAAAACTGTTTTTT
CSARNPGTTGGLEKLFF
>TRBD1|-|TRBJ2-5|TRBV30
TGTGCCTGGACCCCCGGGGGACAGGGACAAGAGACCCAGTACTTC
CAWTPGGQGQETQYF
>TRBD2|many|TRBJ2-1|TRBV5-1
TGCGCCAGCAGCTTGTTCGGGGCTAGCGGGGGGAAGTCGTACAATGAGCAGTTCTTC
CASSLFGASGGKSYNEQFF
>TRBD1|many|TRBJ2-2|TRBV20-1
TGCAGTGCTAGGGACAGGGGGTCCACCGGGGAGCTGTTTTTT
CSARDRGSTGELFF
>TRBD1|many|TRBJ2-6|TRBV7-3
TGTGCCAGCAGCCGGGACAGGGTTTACTCTGGGGCCAACGTCCTGACTTTC
CASSRDRVYSGANVLTF
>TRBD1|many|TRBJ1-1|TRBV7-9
TGTGCCAGCAGCTCAGGGGGGACTGAAGCTTTCTTT
CASSSGGTEAFF
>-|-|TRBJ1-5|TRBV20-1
TGCAGTGCTAGTTCGGCGGGGAGCAATCAGCCCCAGCATTTT
CSASSAGSNQPQHF
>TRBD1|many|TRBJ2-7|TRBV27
TGTGCCAGCAGTTTAACAGGGGGTGGCCCCTACGAGCAGTACTTC
CASSLTGGGPYEQYF
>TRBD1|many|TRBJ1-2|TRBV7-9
TGTGCCAGCAGCCAGCCCCGGGACAGGGATGACTATGGCTACACCTTC
CASSQPRDRDDYGYTF
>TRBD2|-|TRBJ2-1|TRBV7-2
TGTGCCAGCAACTTATCGGGCGGGGGGGCCCACAATGAGCAGTTCTTC
CASNLSGGGAHNEQFF
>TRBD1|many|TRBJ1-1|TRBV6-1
TGTGCCAGCACCTTCGGACAGGGGAACACTGAAGCTTTCTTT
CASTFGQGNTEAFF
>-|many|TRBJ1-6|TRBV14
TGTGCCAGCAGCACTAGTTTCGATTCACCCCTCCACTTT
CASSTSFDSPLHF